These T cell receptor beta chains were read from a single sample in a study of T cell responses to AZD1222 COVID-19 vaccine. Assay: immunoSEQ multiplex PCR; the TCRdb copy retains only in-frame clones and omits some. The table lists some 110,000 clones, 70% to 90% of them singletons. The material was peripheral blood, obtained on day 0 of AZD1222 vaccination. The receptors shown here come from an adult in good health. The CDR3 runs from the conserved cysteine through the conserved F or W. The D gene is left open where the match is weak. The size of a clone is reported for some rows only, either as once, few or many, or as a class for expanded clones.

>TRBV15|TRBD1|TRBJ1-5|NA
TGTGCCACCAGCAGGACAGGGAGGAATCAGCCCCAGCATTTT
CATSRTGRNQPQHF
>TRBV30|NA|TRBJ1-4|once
TGTGCCTGGAGTGTACTATCTTCCGGTAATGAAAAACTGTTTTTT
CAWSVLSSGNEKLFF
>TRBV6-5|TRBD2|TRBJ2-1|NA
TGTGCCAGCAGTTACTCGCTAGCGGGGGGTTACAATGAGCAGTTCTTC
CASSYSLAGGYNEQFF
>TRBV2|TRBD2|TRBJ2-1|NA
TGTGCCAGCAGAAGAGCGGGGGGAAGGGATGAGCAGTTCTTC
CASRRAGGRDEQFF
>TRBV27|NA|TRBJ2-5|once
TGTGCCAGCAGTTTACATTTGGGGTCGGAGACCCAGTACTTC
CASSLHLGSETQYF
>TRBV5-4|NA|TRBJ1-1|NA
TGTGCCAGCAGCTTGGGGGCAGGAAACATGAACACTGAAGCTTTCTTT
CASSLGAGNMNTEAFF
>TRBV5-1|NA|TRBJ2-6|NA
TGCGCCAGTGGGCATGGGGGGGCGAGCTCTGGGGCCAACGTCCTGACTTTC
CASGHGGASSGANVLTF
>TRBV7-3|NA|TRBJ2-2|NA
TGTGCCAGCAGCTTAAACAGTGGGTTGGCGAACACCGGGGAGCTGTTTTTT
CASSLNSGLANTGELFF
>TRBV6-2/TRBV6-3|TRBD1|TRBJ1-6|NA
TGTGCCAGCAGCCTCGACAGGGCTTATAATTCACCCCTCCACTTT
CASSLDRAYNSPLHF
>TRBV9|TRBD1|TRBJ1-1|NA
TGTGCCAGCAGCCGAGGGGGCAGCAGAGGCACTGAAGCTTTCTTT
CASSRGGSRGTEAFF
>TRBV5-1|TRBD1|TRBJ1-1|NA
TGCGCCAGCAGCTTGGGGACAGGGGGGAACACTGAAGCTTTCTTT
CASSLGTGGNTEAFF
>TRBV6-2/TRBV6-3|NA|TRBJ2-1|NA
TGTGCCAGCAGTTACCCAGAGCGGTGGGGGGGCCGTTCTAGCTCCTACAATGAGCAGTTCTTC
CASSYPERWGGRSSSYNEQFF
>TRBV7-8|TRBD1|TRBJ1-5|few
TGTGCCAGCAGTCCGACGACAGGGTTTGGACAGCCCCAGCATTTT
CASSPTTGFGQPQHF
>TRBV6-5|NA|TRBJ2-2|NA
TGTGCCATCTACATAGCCACCGGGGAGCTGTTTTTT
CAIYIATGELFF
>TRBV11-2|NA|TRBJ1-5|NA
TGTGCCAGCAGCTTAGATTACGGGGGCAATCAGCCCCAGCATTTT
CASSLDYGGNQPQHF
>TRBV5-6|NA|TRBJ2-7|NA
TGTGCCAGCAGCTACCAACAGGATTACGAGCAGTACTTC
CASSYQQDYEQYF
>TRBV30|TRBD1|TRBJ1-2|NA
TGTGCCTGGAGTGGGGACAGTCATGGCTACACCTTC
CAWSGDSHGYTF
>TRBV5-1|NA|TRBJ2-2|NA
NA
CASSFSTLGQSNTGELFF
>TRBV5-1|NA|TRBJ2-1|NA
TGCGCCAGCAGCCCGCAGGGTGGGGGCACCTACAATGAGCAGTTCTTC
CASSPQGGGTYNEQFF
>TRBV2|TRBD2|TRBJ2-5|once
TGTGCCAGCAGTGACCCTAGCGGGGGAAAGTACCAAGAGACCCAGTACTTC
CASSDPSGGKYQETQYF
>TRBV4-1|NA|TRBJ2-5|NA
TGCGCCAGCAGCCACCAGTGGGGGGTCCTCCAAGAGACCCAGTACTTC
CASSHQWGVLQETQYF
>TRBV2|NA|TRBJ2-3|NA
TGTGCCAGCGGGGACGGTGGCACAGATACGCAGTATTTT
CASGDGGTDTQYF
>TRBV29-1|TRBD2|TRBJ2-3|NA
TGCAGCGTTCGTAGCGGGGGATCAGATACGCAGTATTTT
CSVRSGGSDTQYF
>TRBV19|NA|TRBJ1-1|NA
TGTGCCAGTAGTATAGATTCAGGGATCTCCCTGAACACTGAAGCTTTCTTT
CASSIDSGISLNTEAFF
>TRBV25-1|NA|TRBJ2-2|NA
TGTGCCAGCAGTGAATTCAACAGAAACACCGGGGAGCTGTTTTTT
CASSEFNRNTGELFF
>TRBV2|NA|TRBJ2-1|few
TGTGCCAGCAGGGAGTGGGTTTCGACCTACAATGAGCAGTTCTTC
CASREWVSTYNEQFF
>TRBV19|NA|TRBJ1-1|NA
TGTGCCAGTAGTATAGGGGGCAGGAACACTGAAGCTTTCTTT
CASSIGGRNTEAFF
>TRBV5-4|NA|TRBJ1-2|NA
TGTGCCAGCAGTCCTAAGGGGCCTCCGGGCTCAAGAACTTATGGCTACACCTTC
CASSPKGPPGSRTYGYTF
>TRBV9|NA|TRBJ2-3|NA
TGTGCCAGCAGCGTAGGTGCTAGGCGGATCACCACAGATACGCAGTATTTT
CASSVGARRITTDTQYF
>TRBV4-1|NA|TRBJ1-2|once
TGCGCCAGCAGCCAAGCTTATCGGCAGGGACACTATGGCTACACCTTC
CASSQAYRQGHYGYTF
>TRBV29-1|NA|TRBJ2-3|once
TGCAGCGTTGACGAAGGGTTCACAGATACGCAGTATTTT
CSVDEGFTDTQYF
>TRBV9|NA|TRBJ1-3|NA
TGTGCCAGCAGCGTAGGGGAGGGTTACTCTGGAAACACCATATATTTT
CASSVGEGYSGNTIYF
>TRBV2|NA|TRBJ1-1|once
TGTGCCAGCAGTGCCGGGACAACGAACACTGAAGCTTTCTTT
CASSAGTTNTEAFF
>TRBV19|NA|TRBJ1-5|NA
TGTGCCAGTAGTATGTCCGGCAGCAGCAATCAGCCCCAGCATTTT
CASSMSGSSNQPQHF
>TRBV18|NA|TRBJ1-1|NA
TGTGCCAGCTCACCACTAGACAGCATGAACACTGAAGCTTTCTTT
CASSPLDSMNTEAFF
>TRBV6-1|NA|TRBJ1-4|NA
TGTGCCAGCAGAGGAGGCAGGGTCGGCGAAAAACTGTTTTTT
CASRGGRVGEKLFF
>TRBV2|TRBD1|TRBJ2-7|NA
TGTGCCAGCAGTTTGACAGGGGGCCCTTACGAGCAGTACTTC
CASSLTGGPYEQYF
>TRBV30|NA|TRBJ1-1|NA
TGTGCCTCCATTAGATCCCGAGGGAACACTGAAGCTTTCTTT
CASIRSRGNTEAFF
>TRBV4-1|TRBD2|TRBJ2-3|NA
TGCGCCAGCAGCCAAGATTCGCTAGCGGGAAGCACAGATACGCAGTATTTT
CASSQDSLAGSTDTQYF
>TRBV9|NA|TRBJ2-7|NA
TGTGCCAGCAGCGTAGCGGGCATTGATGCCGAGCAGTACTTC
CASSVAGIDAEQYF
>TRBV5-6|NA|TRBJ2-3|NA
TGTGCCAGCAGCTTGGTGGTTAGTAAAACCACAGATACGCAGTATTTT
CASSLVVSKTTDTQYF
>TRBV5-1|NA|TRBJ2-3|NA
TGCGCCAGCAGCTTGGGGATAACAATGGGGCCAGGTTCAGGCACAGATACGCAGTATTTT
CASSLGITMGPGSGTDTQYF
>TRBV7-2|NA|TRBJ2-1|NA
TGTGCCAGCAGCCGTTATGGGTCCCCCTACAATGAGCAGTTCTTC
CASSRYGSPYNEQFF
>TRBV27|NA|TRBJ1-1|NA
TGTGCCAGCAGTTTACGTCTCTCGTGGGGCACTGAAGCTTTCTTT
CASSLRLSWGTEAFF
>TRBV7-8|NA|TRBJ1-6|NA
TGTGCCAGCAGCTTATGGACAGACCCTAATTCACCCCTCCACTTT
CASSLWTDPNSPLHF
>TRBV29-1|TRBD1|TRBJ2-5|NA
TGCAGCTCGGACAGGGGGGAGACCCAGTACTTC
CSSDRGETQYF
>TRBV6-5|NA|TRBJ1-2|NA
TGTGCCAGCATCGGCAGTCCCCACTATGGCTACACCTTC
CASIGSPHYGYTF
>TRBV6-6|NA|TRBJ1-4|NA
TGTGCCAGCAGTCCGCCCTGGACCCCAACAACTAATGAAAAACTGTTTTTT
CASSPPWTPTTNEKLFF
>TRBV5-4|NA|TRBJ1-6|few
TGTGCCAGCAGCTTTTGGGGGGGCGCCCCTCCGGGTTCACCCCTCCACTTT
CASSFWGGAPPGSPLHF
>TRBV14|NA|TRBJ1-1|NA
TGTGCCAGCAGCCAAGGGGGCACGGAAGCTTTCTTT
CASSQGGTEAFF
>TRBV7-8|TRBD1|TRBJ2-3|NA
TGTGCCAGCAGCCTACAGACAGGGCATAGCACAGATACGCAGTATTTT
CASSLQTGHSTDTQYF
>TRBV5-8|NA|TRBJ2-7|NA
TGTGCCAGCAGCTTGACCTGGGGTTTTAGGGACGAGCAGTACTTC
CASSLTWGFRDEQYF
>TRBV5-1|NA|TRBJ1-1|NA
TGCGCCAGCAGCTTGGGGCAGGGCCCCACTGAAGCTTTCTTT
CASSLGQGPTEAFF